This record concerns one T cell receptor (beta chain) sequence. Antigen unknown. The data were taken from a study of a mutant IDH1 vaccine in newly diagnosed glioma. Whole-study context: Either 4-6 weeks after radiotherapy alone or alongside temozolomide, vaccination was begun. Treated patients, roughly 62% male and roughly 40% female, averaged approximately 40 years of age.

Time point meaning: week 35, safety follow-up. Vaccination used 300 ug of mutant IDH1 20-mer peptide per dose, with topical imiquimod. The donors had new WHO grade 3 or 4 astrocytomas; these were IDH1-mutant and ATRX-lost. TCRdb's copy holds only in-frame clones and misses some; the assay was immunoSEQ multiplex PCR. The sample has 35,000 to 45,000 clones; roughly nine tenths are singletons. From germline, CDR1 is SGHAT and CDR2 FQNNGV. The V and J ends lost 8 bases and 6 bases respectively, with 17 bases between them. The CDR3 runs to 13 residues. This chain uses TRBV11-2 with TRBJ2-7; perhaps TRBD1 as D (6 bases). Sample: PBMCs, taken from a glioma patient whose treatment included an IDH1 peptide vaccine. This receptor was identified in a man aged 40-49 years with glioma. CDR3 sequence: CASHPQGSGEQYF. The DNA for the CDR3 is TGTGCCAGCCATCCGCAGGGGAGTGGCGAGCAGTACTTC.